This T cell receptor beta chain was found in a study of blood T cell repertoires in COVID-19. As for the study in general: From the United States, Italy and Spain came samples of acute and convalescent COVID-19. The cDNA or gDNA used as material had been derived from T cells, B-cell-depleted T cells, or PBMCs.

From germline, CDR1 is MGHRA and CDR2 YSYEKL. This CDR3 has 15 residues. V was pared by 0 bases and J by 4 bases, with 10 bases between. Methods used by the authors: Using reference gene primer amplification, nucleated cell counts were estimated. Sequencing was performed with immunoSEQ multiplex PCR; in TCRdb, only in-frame clones are kept and a portion is missing. V and J calls and clone size are copied from that table; D and trimming were computed from the DNA. The sample records approximately 39,000 clones, about 90% being singletons. The origin of this receptor is a middle-aged man with active or convalescent COVID-19. The gene calls are TRBV4-1 and TRBJ2-1; the D is unclear. Sequenced material: peripheral blood. The CDR3 spells CASSQERRSYNEQFF. The CDR3 DNA reads as TGCGCCAGCAGCCAAGAAAGACGGAGTTACAATGAGCAGTTCTTC.